The text below deals with one TCR beta chain. Its antigen is as yet unknown. TCRdb itself ran the RT-PCR reads through MiXCR, one entry per CDR3 protein. The sample includes about 580,000 distinct CDR3 sequences, 13% to 15% of them seen just once. The CDR3 consists of 15 residues. With V trimmed by 4 bases and J by 3 bases, 9 bases remained unmatched. Germline assignment: CDR1 SGHRS and CDR2 YFSETQ. This sample stems from a study of response to subunit inactivated influenza vaccine. Regarding the study as a whole: T cells newly recruited by each seasonal influenza vaccination are few, the authors suggested.

The chain carries TRBV5-1 and TRBJ2-7; 8 nucleotides line up with TRBD2. The sequencing here drew on PBMCs from blood, taken 12 days after vaccination. This TCR was recovered from a man aged 45 to 65 who received an inactivated influenza vaccine. CDR3 region: CASSLGTRRDYEQYF. The CDR3 DNA is TGCGCCAGCAGCCTAGGGACTAGACGTGACTACGAGCAGTACTTC.